This T cell receptor beta chain is drawn from a study of cytomegalovirus exposure and HLA in healthy donors. Findings and limits, study-wide: Later analysis identified a missense DCLRE1C variant that was linked to TCR beta V- and J-gene trimming.

About this clone itself: Antigen: not known.

Trimming cost V 0 bases and J 4 bases, with 13 bases left between them. This CDR3 is 15 amino acids long. Germline CDR1 SGHRS, CDR2 YFSETQ. PCR was performed using 60 Vbeta and 13 Jbeta primers. The method was immunoSEQ multiplex PCR; TCRdb's version includes in-frame clones alone and lacks a portion of them. The data contain tens of thousands of clones, 70% of them singletons. The source is a woman aged 45-59 years in good health and CMV-seronegative. The sample was PBMCs. The gene calls are TRBV5-1 and TRBJ1-1, with D possibly being TRBD1 (5 bases). CDR3 sequence (DNA): TGCGCCAGCAGCTTGGGCGGAGGGGAGGGCACTGAAGCTTTCTTT. Its protein is CASSLGGGEGTEAFF.